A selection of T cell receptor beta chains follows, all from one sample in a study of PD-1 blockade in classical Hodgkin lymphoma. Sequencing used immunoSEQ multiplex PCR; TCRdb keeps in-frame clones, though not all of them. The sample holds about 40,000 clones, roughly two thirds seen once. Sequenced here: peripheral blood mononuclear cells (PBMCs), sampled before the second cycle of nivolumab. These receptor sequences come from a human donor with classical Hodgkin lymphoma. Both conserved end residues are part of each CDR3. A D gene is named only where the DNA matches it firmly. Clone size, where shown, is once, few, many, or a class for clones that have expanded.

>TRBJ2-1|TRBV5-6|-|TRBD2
CASSLVVAGHNEQFF
TGTGCCAGCAGCTTGGTGGTAGCGGGACACAATGAGCAGTTCTTC
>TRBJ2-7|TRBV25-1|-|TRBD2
CASSPVGGDEQYF
TGTGCCAGCAGTCCTGTGGGGGGGGACGAGCAGTACTTC
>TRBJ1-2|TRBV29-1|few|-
CSVEEGTRGGYTF
TGCAGCGTTGAAGAAGGGACAAGAGGTGGCTACACCTTC
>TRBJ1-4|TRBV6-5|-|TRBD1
CASSSGQAYSGEKLFF
TGTGCCAGCAGTTCGGGACAGGCGTACTCTGGGGAAAAACTGTTTTTT
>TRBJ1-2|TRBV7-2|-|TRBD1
CASTKQGSDGYTF
TGTGCCAGCACCAAACAGGGGAGCGATGGCTACACCTTC
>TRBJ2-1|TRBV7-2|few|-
CASSLDRGSYNEQFF
TGTGCCAGCAGCTTGGACAGAGGCTCCTACAATGAGCAGTTCTTC
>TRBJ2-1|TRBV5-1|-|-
CASSLVYGYEQFF
TGCGCCAGCAGCTTGGTATACGGGTATGAGCAGTTCTTC
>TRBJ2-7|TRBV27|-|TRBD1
CASSYTTGGSYEQYF
TGTGCCAGCAGTTATACGACAGGGGGCTCCTACGAGCAGTACTTC
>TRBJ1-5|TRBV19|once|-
CASSLHRAGQPQHF
TGTGCCAGTAGTTTACACAGGGCTGGTCAGCCCCAGCATTTT
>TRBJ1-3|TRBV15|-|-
CATSSTRTSYSGNTIYF
TGTGCCACCAGCAGTACTAGGACCTCTTACTCTGGAAACACCATATATTTT
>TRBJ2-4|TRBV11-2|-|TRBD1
CASSSTPTGRIAKNIQYF
TGTGCCAGCAGCTCAACCCCGACAGGGCGGATAGCCAAAAACATTCAGTACTTC
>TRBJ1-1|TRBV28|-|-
CASSYVGSRVTEAFF
TGTGCCAGCAGTTACGTCGGGAGCAGGGTTACTGAAGCTTTCTTT
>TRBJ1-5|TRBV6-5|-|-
CASSRGFGNQPQHF
TGTGCCAGCAGCCGGGGGTTCGGCAATCAGCCCCAGCATTTT
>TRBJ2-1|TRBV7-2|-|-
CASSSDSPGEQFF
TGTGCCAGCAGCTCCGACTCCCCCGGGGAGCAGTTCTTC
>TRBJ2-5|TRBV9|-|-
CASSVAGGRIQETQYF
TGTGCCAGCAGCGTAGCCGGGGGCCGAATCCAAGAGACCCAGTACTTC
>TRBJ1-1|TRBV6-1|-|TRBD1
CASSDLDRGVEAFF
TGTGCCAGCAGTGATCTGGACAGGGGAGTTGAAGCTTTCTTT
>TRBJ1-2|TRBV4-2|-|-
CASSQDPGGRANYGYTF
TGTGCCAGCAGCCAAGATCCCGGGGGGAGGGCTAACTATGGCTACACCTTC
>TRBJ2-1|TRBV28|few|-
CASSPHAPGLHEQFF
TGTGCCAGCAGTCCTCACGCTCCCGGTTTACATGAGCAGTTCTTC
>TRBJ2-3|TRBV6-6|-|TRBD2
CASSSSGGALDTQYF
TGTGCCAGCAGTTCTAGCGGGGGGGCATTAGATACGCAGTATTTT
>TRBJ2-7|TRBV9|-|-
CASSGLDYEQYF
TGTGCCAGCAGCGGGCTTGACTACGAGCAGTACTTC
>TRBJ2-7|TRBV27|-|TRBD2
CASSLAGVGSYEQYF
TGTGCCAGCAGTTTAGCGGGAGTGGGTTCTTACGAGCAGTACTTC
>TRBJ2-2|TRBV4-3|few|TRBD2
CATGGSGVMTGELFF
TGCGCCACCGGCGGGAGCGGGGTAATGACCGGGGAGCTGTTTTTT
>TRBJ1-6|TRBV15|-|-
CATSRSSYNSPLHF
TGTGCCACCAGCAGGAGCTCCTATAATTCACCCCTCCACTTT
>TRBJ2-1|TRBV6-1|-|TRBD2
CASSEVAGGSYNEQFF
TGTGCCAGCAGTGAAGTAGCGGGAGGCTCCTACAATGAGCAGTTCTTC
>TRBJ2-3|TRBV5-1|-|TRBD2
CASSLGPSGVPTDTQYF
TGCGCCAGCAGCTTGGGGCCTAGCGGGGTACCCACAGATACGCAGTATTTT
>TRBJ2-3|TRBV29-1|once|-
CSVEIGYLGDTQYF
TGCAGCGTTGAGATAGGGTATCTTGGCGATACGCAGTATTTT
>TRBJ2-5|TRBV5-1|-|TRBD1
CASSLTGGTQETQYF
TGCGCCAGCAGCTTGACAGGGGGAACTCAAGAGACCCAGTACTTC
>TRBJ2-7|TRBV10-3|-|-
CAISVLGVHEQYF
TGTGCCATCAGTGTCCTGGGAGTGCACGAGCAGTACTTC
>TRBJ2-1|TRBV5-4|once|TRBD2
CASSLGLAGVGEQFF
TGTGCCAGCAGCTTGGGACTAGCGGGGGTGGGTGAGCAGTTCTTC
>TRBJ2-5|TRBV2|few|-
CASNAAPTRETQYF
TGTGCCAGCAATGCCGCCCCCACTAGGGAGACCCAGTACTTC
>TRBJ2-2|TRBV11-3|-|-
CASSSVLGELFF
TGTGCCAGCAGCTCGGTTCTTGGGGAGCTGTTTTTT
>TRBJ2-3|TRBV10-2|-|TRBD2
CASGRRGGLTTDTQYF
TGCGCCAGCGGACGGCGGGGGGGACTAACCACAGATACGCAGTATTTT
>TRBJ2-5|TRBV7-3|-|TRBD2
CASSLGRGVEETQYF
TGTGCCAGCAGCTTAGGGCGGGGGGTCGAAGAGACCCAGTACTTC
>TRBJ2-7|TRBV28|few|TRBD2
CASSLPSGRIATEQYF
TGTGCCAGCAGTTTACCTAGCGGGAGAATTGCTACCGAGCAGTACTTC
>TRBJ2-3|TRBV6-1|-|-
CASSEETDTQYF
TGTGCCAGCAGTGAAGAGACAGATACGCAGTATTTT
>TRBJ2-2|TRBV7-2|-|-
CASSPNAGSNTGELFF
TGTGCCAGCAGCCCAAACGCGGGAAGCAACACCGGGGAGCTGTTTTTT
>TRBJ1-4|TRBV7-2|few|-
CASSYGTSEKLFF
TGTGCCAGCAGCTACGGGACATCCGAAAAACTGTTTTTT
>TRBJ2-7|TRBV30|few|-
CAWSAGTGEQYF
TGTGCCTGGAGTGCGGGGACGGGCGAGCAGTACTTC